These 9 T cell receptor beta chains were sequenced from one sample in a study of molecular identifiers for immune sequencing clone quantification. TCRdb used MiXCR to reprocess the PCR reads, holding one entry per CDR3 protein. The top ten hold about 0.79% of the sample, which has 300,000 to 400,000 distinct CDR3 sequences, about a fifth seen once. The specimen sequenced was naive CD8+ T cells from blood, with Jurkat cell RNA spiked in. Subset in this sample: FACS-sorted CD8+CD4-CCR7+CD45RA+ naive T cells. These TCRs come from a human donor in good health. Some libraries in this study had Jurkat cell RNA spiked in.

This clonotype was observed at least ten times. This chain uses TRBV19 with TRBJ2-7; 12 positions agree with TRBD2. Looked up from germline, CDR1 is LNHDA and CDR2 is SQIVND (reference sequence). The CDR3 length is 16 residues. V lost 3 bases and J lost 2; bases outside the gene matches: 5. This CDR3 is CASSMATSGGTYEQYF. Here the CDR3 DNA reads TGTGCCAGTAGTATGGCTACTAGCGGGGGGACCTACGAGCAGTACTTC.

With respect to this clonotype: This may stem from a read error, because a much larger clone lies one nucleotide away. CDR3 amino acids: CAGSLLYRDSGANVLTF. The DNA for the CDR3 is TGTGCCGGCAGCTTGTTGTACAGGGACTCTGGGGCCAACGTCCTGACTTTC. The chain carries TRBV5-5 and TRBJ2-6; the D gene is possibly TRBD1 (6 bases). This CDR3 spans 17 amino acids. Germline assignment: CDR1 SGHKS and CDR2 YYEKEE (reference sequence).

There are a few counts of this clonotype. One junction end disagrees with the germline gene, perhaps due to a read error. The CDR3, as DNA: TGTGCCAGCAGTCCGGGGACTAGCGGGTCCTCCCACAATGAGCAGTTCTTC. Its protein product is CASSPGTSGSSHNEQFF. V gene TRBV27 combines with J gene TRBJ2-1; 12 nucleotides align to TRBD2. In germline, CDR1 is MNHEY, CDR2 SMNVEV (reference sequence). The CDR3 is 17 amino acids.

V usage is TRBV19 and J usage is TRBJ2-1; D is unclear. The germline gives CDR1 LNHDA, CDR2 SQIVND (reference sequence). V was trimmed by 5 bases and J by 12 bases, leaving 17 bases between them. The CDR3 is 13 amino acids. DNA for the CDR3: TGTGCCAGTAGTCCAGGAACCGCAATCGCGCAGTTCTTC. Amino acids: CASSPGTAIAQFF. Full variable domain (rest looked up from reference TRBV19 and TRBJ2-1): DGGITQSPKYLFRKEGQNVTLSCEQNLNHDAMYWYRQDPGQGLRLIYYSQIVNDFQKGDIAEGYSVSREKKESFPLTVTSAQKNPTAFYLCASSPGTAIAQFFGPGTRLTVL.

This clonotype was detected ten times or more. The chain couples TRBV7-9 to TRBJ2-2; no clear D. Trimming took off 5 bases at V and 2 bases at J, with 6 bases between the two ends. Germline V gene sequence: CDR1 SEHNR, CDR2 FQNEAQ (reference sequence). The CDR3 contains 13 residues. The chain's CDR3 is CASSPFNTGELFF. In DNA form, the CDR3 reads TGTGCCAGCAGCCCCTTCAACACCGGGGAGCTGTTTTTT.

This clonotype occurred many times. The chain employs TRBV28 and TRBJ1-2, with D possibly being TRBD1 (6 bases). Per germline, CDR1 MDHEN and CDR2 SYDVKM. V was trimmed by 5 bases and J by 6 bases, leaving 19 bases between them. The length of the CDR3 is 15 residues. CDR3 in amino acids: CASSPAGDESHGYTF. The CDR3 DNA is TGTGCCAGCAGTCCCGCAGGGGACGAAAGCCATGGCTACACCTTC.

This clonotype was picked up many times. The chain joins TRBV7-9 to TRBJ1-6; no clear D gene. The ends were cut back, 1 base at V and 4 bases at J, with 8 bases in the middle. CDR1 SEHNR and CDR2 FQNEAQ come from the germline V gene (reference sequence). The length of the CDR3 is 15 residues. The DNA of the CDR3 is TGTGCCAGCAGCTTAGAAGTGAGGTATAATTCACCCCTCCACTTT. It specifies CASSLEVRYNSPLHF.

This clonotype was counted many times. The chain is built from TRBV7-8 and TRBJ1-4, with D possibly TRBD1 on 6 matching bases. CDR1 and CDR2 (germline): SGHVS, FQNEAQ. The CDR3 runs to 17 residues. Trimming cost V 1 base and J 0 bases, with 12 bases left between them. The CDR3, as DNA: TGTGCCAGCAGCTTAGAGGGGGGTCTTTCAACTAATGAAAAACTGTTTTTT. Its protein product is CASSLEGGLSTNEKLFF.

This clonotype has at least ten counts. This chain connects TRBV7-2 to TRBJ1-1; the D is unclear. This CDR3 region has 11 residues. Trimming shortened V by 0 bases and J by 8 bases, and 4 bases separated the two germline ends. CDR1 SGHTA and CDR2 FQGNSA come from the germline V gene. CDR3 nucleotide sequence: TGTGCCAGCAGCTTAGCAGTGGAAGCTTTCTTT. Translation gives CASSLAVEAFF.